The 10 T cell receptor beta chains in this list originate from one sample, sequenced in a study of cytomegalovirus exposure and HLA in healthy donors. The PCR was carried out with 60 Vbeta primers and 13 Jbeta primers. Generated by immunoSEQ multiplex PCR, the TCRdb table keeps only in-frame clones and is missing some. The sample has some 100,000 clones; more than 75% are singletons. Sequenced input: PBMCs. The receptors come from a woman between 45 and 60 years old in good health and CMV-seropositive.

The gene calls are TRBV27 and TRBJ1-4, with D possibly TRBD1 on 6 matching bases. The CDR3 totals 15 residues. Germline CDR1 is MNHEY and CDR2 is SMNVEV (reference sequence). Trimming removed 6 bases from V and 0 bases from J, with 11 bases in between. The CDR3 protein is CASRRTGSTNEKLFF. CDR3 bases: TGTGCCAGCAGACGAACAGGGTCAACTAATGAAAAACTGTTTTTT.

The chain joins TRBV10-1 to TRBJ1-2; 7 bases fit TRBD1. CDR3 length: 14 residues. V trimming: 7 bases; J trimming: 4 bases; junction bases outside the gene matches: 9. Germline CDR1 is WNHNN and CDR2 is SYGVQD (reference sequence). The CDR3 spells CASNVTGVSYGYTF. The CDR3 coding sequence is TGCGCCAGCAACGTAACAGGGGTGAGCTATGGCTACACCTTC.

V gene TRBV15 combines with J gene TRBJ1-2, with D possibly matching TRBD1 (6 bases). The CDR3 covers 13 residues. Deletions cut 1 base from V and 3 bases from J, with 6 bases between. Per the germline V gene, CDR1 is LNHNV and CDR2 is YYDKDF (reference sequence). CDR3 DNA: TGTGCCACCAGCAGAGGACAGGACTATGGCTACACCTTC. It encodes CATSRGQDYGYTF.

CDR3 DNA sequence: TGTGCCAGCAGCTTGGGGGGAATTTGGACGAACTACAATGAGCAGTTCTTC. Amino acid sequence: CASSLGGIWTNYNEQFF. The rearrangement uses TRBV11-2 and TRBJ2-1, with D possibly TRBD2 on 6 matching bases. V lost 3 bases and J 3 bases, leaving 18 bases between the germline ends. This CDR3 is built from 17 residues. Germline CDR1 and CDR2: SGHAT and FQNNGV.

The CDR3, as DNA: TGTGCCAGCAGCTTGGGGGGACTAGCGGGGGGGACCTACGAGCAGTACTTC. Its translation: CASSLGGLAGGTYEQYF. The chain is built from TRBV5-4 and TRBJ2-7, with 16 nucleotides matching TRBD2. From germline, CDR1 is SGHNT and CDR2 YYREEE (reference sequence). This CDR3 has 17 amino acids. V shed 0 bases and J 2 bases; nucleotides not matched to a gene: 2. Drawing the rest from reference TRBV5-4 and TRBJ2-7, the complete variable domain is ETGVTQSPTHLIKTRGQQVTLRCSSQSGHNTVSWYQQALGQGPQFIFQYYREEENGRGNFPPRFSGLQFPNYSSELNVNALELDDSALYLCASSLGGLAGGTYEQYFGPGTRLTVT.

The V call is TRBV19, the J call TRBJ2-5; no reliable D call. Trimming pared 6 bases from V and 5 bases from J, leaving 13 bases between. This CDR3 is 13 amino acids long. CDR1 LNHDA and CDR2 SQIVND come from the germline V gene (reference sequence). The CDR3 protein is CASSKIVRETQYF. CDR3 sequence (DNA): TGTGCCAGTAGCAAAATAGTGAGGGAGACCCAGTACTTC. Full variable domain (outside the CDR3, taken from reference TRBV19 and TRBJ2-5): DGGITQSPKYLFRKEGQNVTLSCEQNLNHDAMYWYRQDPGQGLRLIYYSQIVNDFQKGDIAEGYSVSREKKESFPLTVTSAQKNPTAFYLCASSKIVRETQYFGPGTRLLVL.

This chain links TRBV4-1 with TRBJ1-5, with unresolved D. Germline V gene sequence: CDR1 MGHRA, CDR2 YSYEKL. Trimming cost V 4 bases and J 4 bases, with 11 bases left between them. The CDR3 has 14 residues. The CDR3 loop is CASSPLGVNQPQHF. CDR3 bases: TGCGCCAGCAGCCCTTTGGGCGTTAATCAGCCCCAGCATTTT.

The gene calls are TRBV30 and TRBJ1-1, with D possibly being TRBD1 (5 bases). Germline lookup yields CDR1 GTSNPN and CDR2 SVGIG (reference sequence). With 0 bases removed from V and 4 bases from J, the gap between germline ends came to 24 bases. This CDR3 contains 18 residues. The CDR3 spells CAWSVLGRGKSSGTEAFF. For the CDR3, the DNA is TGTGCCTGGAGTGTACTTGGCCGGGGGAAAAGTTCGGGCACTGAAGCTTTCTTT.

The J gene is TRBJ1-2, the V gene TRBV2; D gene ambiguous. The CDR3 length is 11 residues. V was cut by 9 bases and J by 6 bases, with 11 bases left in between. The germline CDR1 and CDR2 sequences are SNHLY and FYNNEI. The CDR3 reads CARRQDHGYTF. The CDR3 DNA reads TGTGCCAGACGACAAGACCATGGCTACACCTTC.

The chain employs TRBV2 and TRBJ1-5; 11 bases map to TRBD1. Unmatched junction bases numbered 8, after V lost 6 bases and J lost 4 bases. Per germline, CDR1 SNHLY and CDR2 FYNNEI. The CDR3 extends over 16 amino acids. CDR3 coding DNA: TGTGCCAGCAGGGTGGACAGGGGGCTGGGGAATCAGCCCCAGCATTTT. The encoded protein is CASRVDRGLGNQPQHF.